This entry lists 8 T cell receptor beta chains sequenced from one sample in a study of cytomegalovirus exposure and HLA in healthy donors. Clones were sequenced by immunoSEQ multiplex PCR, and TCRdb holds only the in-frame ones, with some missing. Of roughly 56,000 clones listed, approximately 93% are singletons. The sequencing sample was made of PBMCs. The origin of the receptors is a woman aged 18 to 35 in good health and CMV-seropositive.

This sequence joins TRBV19 and TRBJ2-7, with 11 nucleotides matching TRBD1. The length of the CDR3 is 16 residues. The ends lost 4 bases at V and 6 bases at J; junction bases unmatched: 11. In germline, CDR1 is LNHDA, CDR2 SQIVND (reference sequence). CDR3 nucleotides: TGTGCCAGTAGTACCCTGGGACAGGGGGTTACAGGCGAGCAGTACTTC. Translation: CASSTLGQGVTGEQYF.

CDR3 bases: TGTGCCAGTAGTCGAGACAGGGTGAACACTGAAGCTTTCTTT. It encodes CASSRDRVNTEAFF. V gene TRBV19 combines with J gene TRBJ1-1; 7 nucleotides match TRBD1. Germline V gene data show CDR1 as LNHDA and CDR2 as SQIVND (reference sequence). V dropped 5 bases and J dropped 0; count of bases not matched to a gene: 3. The CDR3 runs to 14 residues.

This clone has just one count. In DNA form, the CDR3 reads TGTGCCAGCAGTTACGGGGCAGGGGATACCTACGAGCAGTACTTC. Its protein is CASSYGAGDTYEQYF. This rearrangement joins TRBV6-6 to TRBJ2-7; tentatively, D is TRBD1 (6 bases). This CDR3 has 15 amino acids. With 2 bases removed from V and 2 bases from J, the gap between germline ends came to 13 bases. From germline, CDR1 is MNHNY and CDR2 SVGAGI (reference sequence).

The chain joins TRBV7-3 to TRBJ2-3; D not resolved. CDR1 and CDR2 from the germline V gene are SGHTA and FQGTGA. There are 14 residues in the CDR3. Trimming stripped 0 bases from V and 2 bases from J, with 6 bases between. CDR3 nucleotides: TGTGCCAGCAGCTTAACGGGCTCCACAGATACGCAGTATTTT. This codes for CASSLTGSTDTQYF.

The J gene is TRBJ1-6, the V gene TRBV19, with D perhaps matching TRBD1 (5 bases). V was shortened by 5 bases and J by 3 bases, with 8 bases between the two germline ends. The germline V gene has CDR1 LNHDA and CDR2 SQIVND (reference sequence). The CDR3 spans 14 residues. This CDR3 reads CASSGADYNSPLHF. CDR3 nucleotide sequence: TGTGCCAGTAGTGGGGCAGACTATAATTCACCCCTCCACTTT.

J is TRBJ2-3 and V is TRBV19, with D perhaps TRBD1 (5 bases). This CDR3 spans 14 amino acids. The V gene's germline CDR1 is LNHDA and CDR2 SQIVND (reference sequence). V was trimmed by 1 base and J by 4 bases, leaving 9 bases between them. The CDR3 protein is CASSIVQGSDTQYF. Written as DNA, the CDR3 is TGTGCCAGTAGTATAGTGCAGGGTTCAGATACGCAGTATTTT.

This chain links TRBV4-1 with TRBJ2-7; TRBD2 matches at 7 bases. Trimming took 0 bases from V and 1 from J; bases not matched to a gene: 3. The germline gives CDR1 MGHRA, CDR2 YSYEKL. This CDR3 comprises 15 residues. DNA of the CDR3: TGCGCCAGCAGCCAAGAGGGAGGGGTTTCCTACGAGCAGTACTTC. Protein: CASSQEGGVSYEQYF.

The rearrangement uses TRBV6-5 and TRBJ2-1; D is perhaps TRBD2 (5 bases). The CDR3 sequence is 16 residues long. V dropped 3 bases and J dropped 9 bases, with 21 bases sitting between them. The germline gives CDR1 MNHEY, CDR2 SVGAGI. Written as DNA, the CDR3 is TGTGCCAGCAGTTATGGGAGTGGTGGCAGCCCCATTGAGCAGTTCTTC. Amino acid sequence: CASSYGSGGSPIEQFF.